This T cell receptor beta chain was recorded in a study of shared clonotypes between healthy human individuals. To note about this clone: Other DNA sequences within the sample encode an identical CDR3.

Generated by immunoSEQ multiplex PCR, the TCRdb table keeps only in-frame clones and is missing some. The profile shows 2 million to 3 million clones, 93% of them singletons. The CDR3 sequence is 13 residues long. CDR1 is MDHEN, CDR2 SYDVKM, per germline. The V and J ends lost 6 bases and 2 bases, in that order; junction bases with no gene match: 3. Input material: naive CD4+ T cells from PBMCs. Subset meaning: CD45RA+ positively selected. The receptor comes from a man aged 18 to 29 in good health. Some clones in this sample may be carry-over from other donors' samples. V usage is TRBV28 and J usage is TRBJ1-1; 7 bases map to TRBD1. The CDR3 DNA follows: TGTGCCAGCAGAAGACAGGGCAACACTGAAGCTTTCTTT. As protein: CASRRQGNTEAFF.